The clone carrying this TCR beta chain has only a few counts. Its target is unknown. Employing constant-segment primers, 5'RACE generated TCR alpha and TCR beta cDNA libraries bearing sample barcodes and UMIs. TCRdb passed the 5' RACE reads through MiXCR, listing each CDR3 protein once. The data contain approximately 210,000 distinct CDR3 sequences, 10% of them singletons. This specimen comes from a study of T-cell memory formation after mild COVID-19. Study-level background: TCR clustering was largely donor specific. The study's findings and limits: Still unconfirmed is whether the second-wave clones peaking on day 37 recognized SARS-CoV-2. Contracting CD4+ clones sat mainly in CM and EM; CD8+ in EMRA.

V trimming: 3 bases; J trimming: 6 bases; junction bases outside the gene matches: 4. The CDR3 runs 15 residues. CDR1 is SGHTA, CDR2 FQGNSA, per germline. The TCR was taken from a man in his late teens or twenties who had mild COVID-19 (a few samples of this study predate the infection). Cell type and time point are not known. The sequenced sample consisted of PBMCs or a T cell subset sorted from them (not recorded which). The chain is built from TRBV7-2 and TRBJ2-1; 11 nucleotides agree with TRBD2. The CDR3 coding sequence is TGTGCCAGCAGCTTCTTAGCGGGGGGGCCCAATGAGCAGTTCTTC. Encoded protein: CASSFLAGGPNEQFF.